One and the same sample provided the 8 T cell receptor beta chains below, sequenced in a study of human T cells and chemical hapten exposure. Unfractionated whole blood served as the source for total RNA extraction. In TCRdb, the 5' RACE reads were re-called with MiXCR into one record per CDR3 protein. The sample has some 150,000 distinct CDR3 sequences, 4.1% seen once. These receptors all stem from a female donor in good health.

This clonotype was counted between two and nine times. V usage is TRBV2 and J usage is TRBJ1-5, with D uncertain. Germline CDR1 and CDR2: SNHLY and FYNNEI. The CDR3 loop spans 14 amino acids. The V and J ends lost 2 bases and 5 bases respectively, with 10 bases between them. Here the CDR3 reads CASSERSRYQPQHF. For the CDR3, the DNA is TGTGCCAGCAGTGAAAGAAGCAGATATCAGCCCCAGCATTTT.

This clonotype came up many times. The V call is TRBV7-8, the J call TRBJ2-3; a possible D gene is TRBD2 (6 bases). The CDR3 is 14 residues long. Germline values: CDR1 SGHVS, CDR2 FQNEAQ. The V end was cut by 1 base, the J end by 12 bases, with 17 bases between. The CDR3 sequence: CASSLDGTGASQYF. The CDR3 coding sequence is TGTGCCAGCAGCTTAGATGGGACTGGAGCCTCCCAGTATTTT.

This clonotype appeared many times. This rearrangement joins TRBV3-1 to TRBJ2-7; D remains unclear. V was pared by 1 base and J by 4 bases, with 14 bases between. The germline gives CDR1 LGHDT, CDR2 YNNKEL (reference sequence). This CDR3 is 15 amino acids long. The CDR3 protein is CASSQVGRLRYEQYF. The CDR3 DNA reads TGTGCCAGCAGCCAAGTAGGCAGGCTCCGGTACGAGCAGTACTTC.

At least ten counts were recorded for this clonotype. The rearrangement links TRBV4-1 to TRBJ2-3; D is perhaps TRBD2 (5 bases). Per the germline V gene, CDR1 is MGHRA and CDR2 is YSYEKL. The CDR3 totals 17 residues. The germline V and J ends were trimmed by 2 bases and 1 base, with 16 bases remaining between them. The CDR3 region has the DNA TGCGCCAGCAGCCAATCTGTGAGGAGCGGCCGCACAGATACGCAGTATTTT. Amino acids: CASSQSVRSGRTDTQYF.

There are many counts of this clonotype. The chain joins TRBV6-6 to TRBJ1-2, with D maybe TRBD1 (6 bases). The CDR3 extends over 15 amino acids. The germline V gene has CDR1 MNHNY and CDR2 SVGAGI (reference sequence). V was pared by 0 bases and J by 4 bases, with 12 bases between. CDR3 region: CASSYSAGDGYGYTF. In nucleotides, the CDR3 is TGTGCCAGCAGTTACTCGGCAGGGGACGGCTATGGCTACACCTTC.

This clonotype was detected only a few times. Being one base from a much bigger clone, this may be a read error. The rearrangement uses TRBV6-1 and TRBJ1-1; unclear D gene. The CDR3 is made up of 12 amino acids. Trimming removed 8 bases from V and 1 base from J, with 8 bases in between. Germline CDR1 and CDR2: MNHNS and SASEGT. Written as DNA, the CDR3 is TGTGCCAGCGGACGGCAGAACACTGAAGCTTTCTTT. Its translation: CASGRQNTEAFF.

This clonotype was seen repeatedly, ten times or more. The V gene is TRBV5-1, the J gene TRBJ2-7, with 9 bases fitting TRBD1. Germline CDR1 is SGHRS and CDR2 is YFSETQ. V was clipped by 0 bases and J by 4 bases; unmatched bases: 11. This CDR3 contains 17 residues. Written as DNA, the CDR3 is TGCGCCAGCAGCTTGGCCTCACCCGGGACAGGGTTTTACGAGCAGTACTTC. It encodes CASSLASPGTGFYEQYF.

This clonotype was detected many times. The chain carries TRBV10-3 and TRBJ2-2; 8 positions match TRBD1. CDR3 size: 14 residues. Looked up from germline, CDR1 is ENHRY and CDR2 is SYGVKD. Trimming at V came to 3 bases and at J to 3 bases, leaving 0 bases not matched to a gene. The CDR3 loop is CAISEQGDTGELFF. Here the CDR3 DNA reads TGTGCCATCAGTGAACAGGGGGACACCGGGGAGCTGTTTTTT.